Sequencing of this T cell receptor (beta chain) was carried out in a study of CD8 T cells in ankylosing spondylitis. As the method for making TCR beta libraries, quantitative 5'-RACE with molecular barcodes was used. TCRdb reprocessed the 5' RACE reads with MiXCR, giving one entry per CDR3 protein. The sample holds 300,000 to 350,000 distinct CDR3 sequences; about 14% are singletons and the top ten take about 1%. Germline values: CDR1 LGHNA, CDR2 YNFKEQ. The CDR3 consists of 15 residues. Trimming removed 4 bases from V and 6 bases from J, with 15 bases in between. The sequenced sample was blood, either unsorted or a sorted T cell fraction (not recorded which). The source of this sequence is a male donor with ankylosing spondylitis or in good health (not recorded which). The chain combines TRBV4-2 with TRBJ1-4, with D possibly being TRBD1 (6 bases). This chain's CDR3 is CASSLTQGQDEKLFF. Written as DNA, the CDR3 is TGTGCCAGCAGCCTAACCCAGGGGCAGGATGAAAAACTGTTTTTT.